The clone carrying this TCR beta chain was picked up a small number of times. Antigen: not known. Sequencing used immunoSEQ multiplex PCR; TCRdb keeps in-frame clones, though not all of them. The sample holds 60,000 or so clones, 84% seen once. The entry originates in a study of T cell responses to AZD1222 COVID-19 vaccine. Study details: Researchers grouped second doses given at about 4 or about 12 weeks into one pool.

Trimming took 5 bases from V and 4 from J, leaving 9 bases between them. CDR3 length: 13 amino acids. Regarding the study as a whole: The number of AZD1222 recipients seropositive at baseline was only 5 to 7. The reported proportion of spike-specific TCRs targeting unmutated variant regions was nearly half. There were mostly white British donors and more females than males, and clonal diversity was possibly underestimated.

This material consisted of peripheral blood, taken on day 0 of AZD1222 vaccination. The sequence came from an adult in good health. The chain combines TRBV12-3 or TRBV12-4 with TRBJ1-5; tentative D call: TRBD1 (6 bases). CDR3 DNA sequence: TGTGCCAGCAGTATCACAGGGAATCAGCCCCAGCATTTT. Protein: CASSITGNQPQHF.